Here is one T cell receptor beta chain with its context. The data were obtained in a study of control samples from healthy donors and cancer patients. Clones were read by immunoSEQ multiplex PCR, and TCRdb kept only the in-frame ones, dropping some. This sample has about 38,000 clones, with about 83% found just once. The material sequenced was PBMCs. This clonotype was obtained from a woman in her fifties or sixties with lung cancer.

The CDR3 sequence: CASGHFRGGRSNNEQFF. CDR3 in DNA: TGTGCCAGTGGACATTTTAGGGGCGGGAGAAGTAACAATGAGCAGTTCTTC. The V and J genes are TRBV19 and TRBJ2-1; 7 bases line up with TRBD2. The CDR3 contains 17 residues. Germline CDR1 LNHDA, CDR2 SQIVND (reference sequence). V dropped 8 bases and J dropped 5; count of bases not matched to a gene: 18.